The 23 T cell receptor beta chains below all came from one sample that was sequenced in a study of OX40 agonist ivuxolimab in advanced cancers. The method was immunoSEQ multiplex PCR; TCRdb's version includes in-frame clones alone and lacks a portion of them. This sample yields about 53,000 clones, of which about 88% are seen a single time; approximately 13% belongs to the top ten. The sequenced sample was CD4+ or CD8+ T cells sorted from blood, obtained in a trial of the OX40 agonist ivuxolimab. The receptors come from an adult with an advanced solid tumor such as melanoma, head and neck, liver or kidney cancer.

This sequence joins TRBV19 and TRBJ1-3, with 7 bases that match TRBD1. J was trimmed by 1 base and V by 7 bases; bases with no gene match: 13. CDR3 length: 17 amino acids. Germline V gene data show CDR1 as LNHDA and CDR2 as SQIVND (reference sequence). DNA for the CDR3: TGTGCCAGTACCCTAGAAGGGGGCCCTTTGTCTGGAAACACCATATATTTT. Amino acids: CASTLEGGPLSGNTIYF.

V usage is TRBV27 and J usage is TRBJ2-1; TRBD2 aligns across 10 bases. Losses at the gene ends were 5 bases for V and 9 bases for J; bases not matched to a gene: 13. The CDR3 runs to 16 residues. Germline CDR1 is MNHEY and CDR2 is SMNVEV (reference sequence). This CDR3 is CASSLPSGSLKSEQFF. As DNA, the CDR3 is TGTGCCAGCAGTCTCCCTAGCGGGAGCTTGAAAAGTGAGCAGTTCTTC.

This chain links TRBV6-1 with TRBJ2-7; 8 nucleotides match TRBD2. The germline V gene encodes CDR1 MNHNS and CDR2 SASEGT. With V trimmed by 6 bases and J by 0 bases, 4 bases remained unmatched. The CDR3 covers 14 residues. The CDR3 DNA follows: TGTGCCAGCAGCCGCACTAGCGGCTCCTACGAGCAGTACTTC. Translated, it gives CASSRTSGSYEQYF.

The rearrangement uses TRBV5-8 and TRBJ2-5; D possibly corresponds to TRBD1 (5 bases). The CDR3 covers 14 residues. V was pared by 0 bases and J by 4 bases, with 10 bases between. Germline V gene lookup returns CDR1 SGHTS and CDR2 YDEGEE. The CDR3 loop is CASSLEVQGETQYF. In nucleotides, the CDR3 is TGTGCCAGCAGCTTGGAGGTGCAGGGAGAGACCCAGTACTTC.

This sequence joins TRBV6-1 and TRBJ2-5, with a possible D match to TRBD1 (7 bases). Germline assignment: CDR1 MNHNS and CDR2 SASEGT. Trimming stripped 3 bases from V and 4 bases from J, with 12 bases between. The CDR3 totals 14 residues. This CDR3 reads CASSEWQGGETQYF. CDR3 nucleotides: TGTGCCAGCAGTGAGTGGCAGGGGGGAGAGACCCAGTACTTC.

This chain connects TRBV29-1 to TRBJ2-7; weak D call: TRBD2 (6 bases). The germline V gene has CDR1 SQVTM and CDR2 ANQGSEA. Trimming took 4 bases from V and 2 from J, leaving 12 bases between them. The CDR3 consists of 13 residues. The CDR3 here is CSVADGSTYEQYF. For the CDR3, the DNA is TGCAGCGTTGCCGACGGGAGTACCTACGAGCAGTACTTC.

V gene TRBV19 combines with J gene TRBJ2-1; 14 bases agree with TRBD2. CDR1 is LNHDA, CDR2 SQIVND, per germline (reference sequence). This CDR3 comprises 16 residues. Trimming at V came to 4 bases and at J to 7 bases, leaving 6 bases not matched to a gene. In DNA, the CDR3 is TGTGCCAGTAGTACCGGGACTAGCGGGAGAATGAATGAGCAGTTCTTC. Encoded protein: CASSTGTSGRMNEQFF.

This clone was counted once. The genes are TRBV5-1 and TRBJ2-6; TRBD1 is a possible D gene (6 bases). The germline V gene encodes CDR1 SGHRS and CDR2 YFSETQ. The V end was cut by 5 bases, the J end by 0 bases, with 6 bases between. This CDR3 has 14 residues. CDR3 nucleotides: TGCGCCAGCAGACAGGGCTCTGGGGCCAACGTCCTGACTTTC. This codes for CASRQGSGANVLTF.

The chain recombines TRBV7-6 with TRBJ2-7; TRBD1 is a possible D gene (5 bases). Between the trimmed V and J ends, which lost 2 bases and 6 bases, there was a span of 8 bases. CDR3 size: 12 residues. Per the germline V gene, CDR1 is SGHVS and CDR2 is FNYEAQ. CDR3 sequence (DNA): TGTGCCAGCAGCTTACCTCAGGGCGAGCAGTACTTC. Its protein is CASSLPQGEQYF.

The chain has TRBV6-6 and TRBJ1-1; no clear D. Deletions cut 0 bases from V and 0 bases from J, with 11 bases between. The germline V gene encodes CDR1 MNHNY and CDR2 SVGAGI (reference sequence). The CDR3 runs 16 residues. DNA for the CDR3: TGTGCCAGCAGTTACTCGACCAGTACCATGAACACTGAAGCTTTCTTT. It yields the protein CASSYSTSTMNTEAFF.

The chain combines TRBV18 with TRBJ1-3; D possibly corresponds to TRBD1 (6 bases). V lost 3 bases and J 0 bases, leaving 12 bases between the germline ends. CDR1 is KGHSH and CDR2 is LQKENI in the germline V gene. This CDR3 spans 16 amino acids. The CDR3 sequence is CASSPGQLSSGNTIYF. In nucleotides, the CDR3 is TGTGCCAGCTCACCCGGACAGCTCAGCTCTGGAAACACCATATATTTT.

The CDR3 DNA reads TGCAGCGTTGAAGAATCGGGGGGTTTAGGAGGCTACACCTTC. This translates into CSVEESGGLGGYTF. The chain links TRBV29-1 to TRBJ1-2; D possibly corresponds to TRBD1 (5 bases). Germline assignment: CDR1 SQVTM and CDR2 ANQGSEA. This CDR3 has 14 residues. V dropped 0 bases and J dropped 8 bases, with 16 bases sitting between them.

V usage is TRBV5-1 and J usage is TRBJ1-1; no clear D gene. From germline, CDR1 is SGHRS and CDR2 YFSETQ. This CDR3 region has 13 residues. The ends were cut back, 3 bases at V and 7 bases at J, with 13 bases in the middle. Here the CDR3 reads CASSSQELGEAFF. The CDR3 nucleotides read TGCGCCAGCAGCTCGCAGGAGTTGGGTGAAGCTTTCTTT. The complete variable domain, with remaining parts taken from reference TRBV5-1 and TRBJ1-1, reads KAGVTQTPRYLIKTRGQQVTLSCSPISGHRSVSWYQQTPGQGLQFLFEYFSETQRNKGNFPGRFSGRQFSNSRSEMNVSTLELGDSALYLCASSSQELGEAFFGQGTRLTVV.

The V and J genes are TRBV5-6 and TRBJ2-3, with 8 bases identical to TRBD2. Germline V lookup: CDR1 SGHDT, CDR2 YYEEEE. This CDR3 is 15 amino acids long. V shed 2 bases, J shed 7 bases, and the junction held 9 bases outside the gene matches. This CDR3 is CASSFEAGELNTQYF. In nucleotides, the CDR3 is TGTGCCAGCAGCTTCGAAGCGGGAGAATTGAATACGCAGTATTTT.

The rearrangement links TRBV2 to TRBJ1-5, with 7 positions matching TRBD1. The V gene end was trimmed by 5 bases and the J gene end by 7 bases; junction bases not matched to a gene: 5. This CDR3 comprises 13 residues. Germline values: CDR1 SNHLY, CDR2 FYNNEI. The CDR3 sequence: CASSTQGGQPQHF. CDR3 DNA sequence: TGTGCCAGCAGTACTCAGGGGGGCCAGCCCCAGCATTTT.

The rearrangement links TRBV7-9 to TRBJ2-2; D is uncertain. Trimming stripped 3 bases from V and 6 bases from J, with 8 bases between. Germline V gene data show CDR1 as SEHNR and CDR2 as FQNEAQ (reference sequence). This CDR3 region has 13 residues. The CDR3 region is CASSFETAGELFF. In nucleotides, the CDR3 is TGTGCCAGCAGCTTCGAAACCGCCGGGGAGCTGTTTTTT.

This chain links TRBV5-8 with TRBJ2-3; D could derive from TRBD1 or TRBD2 (6 bases each). This CDR3 comprises 15 residues. Germline V gene lookup returns CDR1 SGHTS and CDR2 YDEGEE. V lost 1 base and J 5 bases, leaving 14 bases between the germline ends. DNA for the CDR3: TGTGCCAGCAGCTTGTCGGGGGCGCAAGGAGATACGCAGTATTTT. This translates into CASSLSGAQGDTQYF.

The count of this clone is one. The chain joins TRBV6-1 to TRBJ2-4, with 9 bases fitting TRBD2. The length of the CDR3 is 18 residues. V gave up 1 base and J gave up 0 bases; unmatched junction bases: 7. Germline V gene lookup returns CDR1 MNHNS and CDR2 SASEGT. The CDR3 DNA is TGTGCCAGCAGTGAAGTAAAGACTAGCGGAATAGCCAAAAACATTCAGTACTTC. Translation: CASSEVKTSGIAKNIQYF.

The rearrangement links TRBV19 to TRBJ2-7, with TRBD2 as a possible D gene (5 bases). The CDR3 is 15 amino acids. V was cut by 4 bases and J by 0 bases, with 13 bases left in between. Germline V CDR1 and CDR2: LNHDA, SQIVND (reference sequence). Here the CDR3 reads CASSNRTRLSYEQYF. The CDR3 nucleotides read TGTGCCAGTAGTAACCGGACTCGGCTCTCCTACGAGCAGTACTTC.

The genes are TRBV10-1 and TRBJ1-1; D is perhaps TRBD1 (6 bases). The CDR3 runs to 15 residues. Per germline, CDR1 WNHNN and CDR2 SYGVQD (reference sequence). The V and J ends lost 3 bases and 2 bases respectively, with 13 bases between them. DNA for the CDR3: TGCGCCAGCAGTGAACAGACAGGAGAAAACACTGAAGCTTTCTTT. Amino acids: CASSEQTGENTEAFF.

The chain couples TRBV7-2 to TRBJ1-1, with D uncertain. Trimming removed 5 bases from V and 11 bases from J, with 12 bases in between. The CDR3 has 11 amino acids. Germline CDR1 reads SGHTA; CDR2 reads FQGNSA. The CDR3 sequence: CASSQSFLAFF. For the CDR3, the DNA is TGTGCCAGCAGCCAAAGTTTTTTGGCTTTCTTT. The entire variable domain, with the rest obtained from reference TRBV7-2 and TRBJ1-1, is as follows: GAGVSQSPSNKVTEKGKDVELRCDPISGHTALYWYRQSLGQGLEFLIYFQGNSAPDKSGLPSDRFSAERTGGSVSTLTIQRTQQEDSAVYLCASSQSFLAFFGQGTRLTVV.

The genes are TRBV5-5 and TRBJ1-1; D ambiguous. Germline V gene sequence: CDR1 SGHKS, CDR2 YYEKEE (reference sequence). This CDR3 has 14 amino acids. The V and J ends lost 2 bases and 0 bases respectively, with 8 bases between them. The CDR3 loop reads CASSLQRMNTEAFF. The DNA of the CDR3 is TGTGCCAGCAGCTTACAGAGGATGAACACTGAAGCTTTCTTT. Full variable domain (rest looked up from reference TRBV5-5 and TRBJ1-1): DAGVTQSPTHLIKTRGQQVTLRCSPISGHKSVSWYQQVLGQGPQFIFQYYEKEERGRGNFPDRFSARQFPNYSSELNVNALLLGDSALYLCASSLQRMNTEAFFGQGTRLTVV.

The chain has TRBV6-1 and TRBJ1-2; perhaps TRBD1 as D (6 bases). Trimming shortened V by 0 bases and J by 7 bases, and 12 bases separated the two germline ends. The germline gives CDR1 MNHNS, CDR2 SASEGT. This CDR3 is built from 14 residues. CDR3 DNA sequence: TGTGCCAGCAGTGAAGCGGGGGGCCGAGGTGGCTACACCTTC. Translating it yields CASSEAGGRGGYTF.